The rows below give T cell receptor beta chains drawn from one sample of a study of technical replicates of blood from several donors. Sequencing was performed with immunoSEQ multiplex PCR; in TCRdb, only in-frame clones are kept and a portion is missing. The repertoire holds about 100,000 clones, with about 95% as singletons. Sequencing was performed on T cells isolated from PBMCs. All receptors come from a human donor in good health. Both conserved end residues are part of each CDR3. The order of the fields is CDR3 length, V gene, CDR3 protein.

length: 16; V: TRBV13; CDR3: CASSLGGTSIYNEQFF
length: 14; V: TRBV27; CDR3: CASSLPSSYNEQFF
length: 11; V: TRBV28; CDR3: CASSLVSLAFF
length: 13; V: TRBV19; CDR3: CASSVTGGHEQYF
length: 13; V: TRBV6-5; CDR3: CASRETGSYGYTF
length: 15; V: TRBV19; CDR3: CASSIASSGKNIQYF
length: 14; V: TRBV30; CDR3: CAVIRDRGRSPLHF
length: 17; V: TRBV4-3; CDR3: CASSQDWYSQGYNEQFF
length: 15; V: TRBV27; CDR3: CASSFLARGENEQYF
length: 15; V: TRBV29-1; CDR3: CSVLFLAEAYNEQFF